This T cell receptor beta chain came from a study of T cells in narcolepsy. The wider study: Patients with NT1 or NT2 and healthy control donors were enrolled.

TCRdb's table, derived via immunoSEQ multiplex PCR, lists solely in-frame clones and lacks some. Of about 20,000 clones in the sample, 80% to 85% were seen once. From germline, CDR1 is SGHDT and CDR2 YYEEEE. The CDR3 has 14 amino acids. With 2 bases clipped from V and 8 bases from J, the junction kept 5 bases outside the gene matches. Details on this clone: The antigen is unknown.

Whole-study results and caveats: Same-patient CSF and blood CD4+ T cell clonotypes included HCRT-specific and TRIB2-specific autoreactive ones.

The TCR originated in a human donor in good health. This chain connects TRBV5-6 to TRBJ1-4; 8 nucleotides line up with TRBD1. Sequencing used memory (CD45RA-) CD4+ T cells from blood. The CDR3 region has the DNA TGTGCCAGCAGCTTAGGACAGGGTGCGGAAAAACTGTTTTTT. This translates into CASSLGQGAEKLFF.